This TCR beta chain is from a study of CD4 T cells in relation to SARS-CoV-2 and coronaviruses. Across the study: The HLA restriction of the shared crossreactive spike epitopes was mapped.

Remarks on this clone: The antigen is not known.

Clones were sequenced by immunoSEQ multiplex PCR, and TCRdb holds only the in-frame ones, with some missing. In the table there are about 37,000 clones, more than 70% of which are singletons. V was cut by 7 bases and J by 0 bases, with 12 bases left in between. The CDR3 extends over 15 amino acids. Per germline, CDR1 MNHEY and CDR2 SMNVEV (reference sequence). The chain joins TRBV27 to TRBJ2-2; D is possibly TRBD1 or TRBD2 (5 bases each). The clonotype was recovered from an adult with COVID-19. The sequenced material came from naive CD4+ T cells from PBMCs, cultured in vitro. The sample's subset: naive CD4+ T cells isolated by negative enrichment. DNA for the CDR3: TGTGCCAGCACTTCAGGGCGGGCGAACACCGGGGAGCTGTTTTTT. Translation: CASTSGRANTGELFF.